Detailed here is one T cell receptor beta chain. The data belong to a study of OX40 agonist ivuxolimab in advanced cancers. Data came from immunoSEQ multiplex PCR; TCRdb stores just in-frame clones and leaves some out. The data show about 62,000 clones, with around four fifths seen just once and about 3.7% held by the top ten. This CDR3 is built from 15 residues. Trimming cost V 5 bases and J 11 bases; bases outside gene matches: 14. CDR1 and CDR2 from the germline V gene are SGHRS and YFSETQ. The V and J genes are TRBV5-1 and TRBJ2-5; 11 bases agree with TRBD2. The specimen was CD4+ or CD8+ T cells sorted from blood, collected in a trial of the OX40 agonist ivuxolimab. The sequence was collected from an adult with an advanced solid tumor such as melanoma, head and neck, liver or kidney cancer. CDR3 region: CASRRTTSGSLEQYF. The CDR3 DNA sequence: TGCGCCAGCAGGCGGACTACTAGCGGGAGTTTGGAGCAGTACTTC. The whole variable domain, remainder taken from reference TRBV5-1 and TRBJ2-5, is KAGVTQTPRYLIKTRGQQVTLSCSPISGHRSVSWYQQTPGQGLQFLFEYFSETQRNKGNFPGRFSGRQFSNSRSEMNVSTLELGDSALYLCASRRTTSGSLEQYFGPGTRLLVL.